This T cell receptor beta chain was retrieved from a study of blood T cell repertoires in COVID-19. Study details: Acute and convalescent COVID-19 specimens originated in the United States, Italy and Spain. PBMCs, B-cell-depleted T cells, or T cells provided the cDNA or gDNA that made up the material.

As originally analysed: Counts of nucleated cells, estimated from reference gene primer amplification, were obtained. TCRdb keeps only in-frame clones here, not all; method: immunoSEQ multiplex PCR. The DNA gave D and trimming, while V, J and clone size come from that table. The data hold some 110,000 clones, with just over 85% observed a single time. Germline trimming cut 6 bases from V and 0 bases from J; bases unmatched to any gene: 7. The CDR3 consists of 15 residues. CDR1 and CDR2 (germline): LNHDA, SQIVND (reference sequence). The sample was peripheral blood. The clonotype comes from a man aged 40-49 years with acute or convalescent COVID-19. The rearrangement joins TRBV19 to TRBJ1-1; TRBD1 aligns across 7 bases. Here the CDR3 reads CASSRQGPLNTEAFF. CDR3 bases: TGTGCCAGTAGCCGACAGGGACCCTTGAACACTGAAGCTTTCTTT.